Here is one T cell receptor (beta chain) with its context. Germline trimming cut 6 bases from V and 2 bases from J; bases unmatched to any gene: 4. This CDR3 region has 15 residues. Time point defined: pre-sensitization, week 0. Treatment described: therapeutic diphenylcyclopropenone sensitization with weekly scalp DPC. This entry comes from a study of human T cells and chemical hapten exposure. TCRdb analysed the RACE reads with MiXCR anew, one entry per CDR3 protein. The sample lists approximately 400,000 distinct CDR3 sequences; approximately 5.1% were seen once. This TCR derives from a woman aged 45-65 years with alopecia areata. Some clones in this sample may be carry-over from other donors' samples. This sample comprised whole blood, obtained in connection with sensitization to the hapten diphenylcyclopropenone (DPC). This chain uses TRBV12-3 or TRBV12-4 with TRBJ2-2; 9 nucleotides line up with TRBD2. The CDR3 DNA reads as TGTGCCAGCAGGGCCGGGACTAGCAACACCGGGGAGCTGTTTTTT. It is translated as CASRAGTSNTGELFF.